These 2 T cell receptor beta chains were all obtained from the same sample, sequenced in a study of vaccination and CD4 T cells after COVID-19 (dated by TCRdb to between 2021 and 2024). Reading the label with the study, this specimen's treatment or condition is: roughly 11-day PBMC culture with coronavirus spike peptide pools or control peptides (ViraFEST assay). The library relied on PCR. The sample was run on an Illumina iSeq 100. DNA from cultured CD4+ T cells was subjected to TCR sequencing with the Oncomine TCR Beta short-read assay at the Johns Hopkins FTIC core. The public reads were reprocessed in TCRdb via fastp at Q25 and MiXCR, keeping in-frame beta chains. Identical CDR3 protein sequences are pooled into one entry, listed with their most common genes and DNA. In all, the sample holds around 13,000 distinct CDR3 sequences, and around 50% of those were seen once. The ten largest clonotypes hold 7.5% to 9.5% of the sample.

These receptors' targets are unknown. The source was CD4+ T cells from blood, cultured in vitro, collected before SARS-CoV-2 vaccination. The receptors were gathered from a human donor who had recovered from COVID-19.

On this clonotype: The junction departs from germline at one end; a sequencing error may be responsible. The chain links TRBV6-1 to TRBJ2-5, with D hard to call. Germline assignment: CDR1 MNHNS and CDR2 SASEGT. This CDR3 is built from 16 residues. The CDR3 DNA reads TGTACCAGCAGTGAAGGAAGGATCTTCGGCCAAGAGACCCAGTACTTC. The encoded protein is CTSSEGRIFGQETQYF.

The gene calls are TRBV14 and TRBJ1-2, with 10 bases fitting TRBD1. V gave up 10 bases and J gave up 4 bases; unmatched junction bases: 6. The CDR3 is 13 residues long. CDR1 is SGHDN, CDR2 FVKESK, per germline. CDR3 in DNA: TGTGCCACCCTGACAGGGGGCCCCTATGGCTACACCTTC. Protein sequence: CATLTGGPYGYTF.